This T cell receptor (beta chain) came from a study of CD8+ T cells in alopecia areata. The treatment here: oral pan-JAK inhibitor, 5-10 mg twice daily. The CDR3 spans 14 residues. From germline, CDR1 is MNHEY and CDR2 SVGAGI. V gave up 6 bases and J gave up 5 bases, with 14 bases separating them. As the sequencing template, cDNA was produced by extracting RNA and reverse transcribing it. Only in-frame clones appear in the TCRdb table, and some are missing; sequencing was by immunoSEQ multiplex PCR. Among approximately 65,000 clones, 35% to 55% were seen once, and the ten largest hold roughly 22%. This clone was seen more than once but under ten times.

This material consisted of CD8+ T cells sorted from blood, taken at approximately week 39, from a patient treated with tofacitinib. This chain joins TRBV6-5 and TRBJ2-1; D may correspond to TRBD1 or TRBD2 (5 bases each). This TCR came from a human donor with alopecia areata. The CDR3 spells CASSDSRDHNEQFF. CDR3 in DNA: TGTGCCAGCAGCGACAGCAGGGACCACAATGAGCAGTTCTTC.